These 25 T cell receptor beta chains were sequenced from one sample in a study of beta chain features in type 1 diabetes. Expressed TCRB transcripts were sequenced after all isolated RNA was converted to cDNA. Assay used: immunoSEQ multiplex PCR; TCRdb lists only in-frame clones, some missing. The repertoire includes hundreds of thousands of clones, about 29% of them detected once, and around 0.065% sits in the top ten. Sequenced: naive CD4+ T cells from blood. These receptors were collected from a young man in good health.

The chain has TRBV30 and TRBJ1-1; D is possibly TRBD1 (5 bases). The germline V and J ends were trimmed by 4 bases and 4 bases, with 13 bases remaining between them. The CDR3 loop spans 13 amino acids. The germline gives CDR1 GTSNPN, CDR2 SVGIG (reference sequence). The CDR3 spells CAWIGKGSTEAFF. CDR3 bases: TGTGCCTGGATAGGGAAGGGGAGCACTGAAGCTTTCTTT.

This clone was seen a handful of times. As DNA, the CDR3 is TGTGCCAGCAGGGCGGAGGGACTTCAAATCAATGAGCAGTTCTTC. This translates into CASRAEGLQINEQFF. The chain uses TRBV6-1 and TRBJ2-1, with a possible D match to TRBD2 (6 bases). Germline V gene sequence: CDR1 MNHNS, CDR2 SASEGT. This CDR3 region has 15 residues. Trimming cost V 6 bases and J 6 bases, with 18 bases left between them.

The chain combines TRBV7-6 with TRBJ2-6; the D gene could be TRBD1 or TRBD2 (5 bases each). Germline V CDR1 and CDR2: SGHVS, FNYEAQ. Deletions cut 2 bases from V and 0 bases from J, with 17 bases between. The CDR3 loop spans 19 amino acids. This CDR3 is CASSLRDGAKGSGANVLTF. In nucleotides, the CDR3 is TGTGCCAGCAGCTTAAGGGACGGGGCGAAAGGCTCTGGGGCCAACGTCCTGACTTTC.

The J gene is TRBJ1-1, the V gene TRBV6-1; possibly TRBD1 for D (5 bases). CDR1 is MNHNS, CDR2 SASEGT, per germline. The CDR3 is 13 residues long. V was trimmed by 6 bases and J by 5 bases, leaving 13 bases between them. The CDR3 sequence: CASSTEYRTEAFF. The CDR3 DNA reads as TGTGCCAGCAGCACAGAATACAGGACTGAAGCTTTCTTT.

The chain uses TRBV5-1 and TRBJ1-2; 8 bases are shared with TRBD1. CDR1 is SGHRS, CDR2 YFSETQ, per germline. The CDR3 has 13 residues. J lost 5 bases, V lost 4 bases, and 4 bases had no gene match. CDR3 in DNA: TGCGCCAGCAGCGGCGGGACAGGTTATGGCTACACCTTC. Its translation is CASSGGTGYGYTF.

CDR3 bases: TGTGCCAGCAGACAGGGGGCACAGGGAAACATTCAGTACTTC. Protein sequence: CASRQGAQGNIQYF. V usage is TRBV2 and J usage is TRBJ2-4, with 9 bases matching TRBD1. This CDR3 has 14 residues. Trimming removed 6 bases from V and 6 bases from J; junction bases left unmatched: 6. In germline, CDR1 is SNHLY, CDR2 FYNNEI.

On this clone: A read error may produce the germline difference seen at one junction end. The chain couples TRBV7-7 to TRBJ2-1; TRBD2 aligns across 14 bases. Germline V CDR1 and CDR2: SSHAT, FNYEAQ (reference sequence). There are 17 residues in the CDR3. As DNA, the CDR3 is TGTGCTAGCAGCTTAGGACTAGCGGGAGGAGGTCCAAATGAGCAGTTCTTC. Translation gives CASSLGLAGGGPNEQFF.

This chain connects TRBV28 to TRBJ2-1, with 10 positions matching TRBD2. The CDR3 has 16 amino acids. Trimming cost V 6 bases and J 7 bases; bases outside gene matches: 12. Germline V lookup: CDR1 MDHEN, CDR2 SYDVKM. This CDR3 reads CASSPPGLASRNEQFF. In DNA form, the CDR3 reads TGTGCCAGCAGCCCGCCGGGACTAGCGAGCAGGAATGAGCAGTTCTTC.

J is TRBJ2-5 and V is TRBV9; D is ambiguous. Germline V gene data show CDR1 as SGDLS and CDR2 as YYNGEE. V was cut by 2 bases and J by 4 bases, with 15 bases left in between. This CDR3 has 15 amino acids. CDR3 in DNA: TGTGCCAGCAGCGTCAGTCTCATGGTAGGAGAGACCCAGTACTTC. Its protein product is CASSVSLMVGETQYF.

This sequence joins TRBV29-1 and TRBJ2-7, with D hard to call. Germline V CDR1 and CDR2: SQVTM, ANQGSEA. With 4 bases removed from V and 0 bases from J, the gap between germline ends came to 13 bases. This CDR3 spans 14 amino acids. The CDR3 bases are TGCAGCGTTGGTGAGCGTCGGGCCTCCTACGAGCAGTACTTC. Protein product: CSVGERRASYEQYF.

This clone was picked up a small number of times. The rearrangement joins TRBV5-1 to TRBJ2-1; possible D gene TRBD1, 6 bases. The CDR3 loop spans 14 amino acids. Trimming removed 4 bases at V and 1 base at J, with 9 bases between. Germline lookup yields CDR1 SGHRS and CDR2 YFSETQ. The CDR3 bases are TGCGCCAGCAGCCTACAGGGATCCTACAATGAGCAGTTCTTC. This encodes CASSLQGSYNEQFF.

The CDR3: CASRATGYEQYF. The CDR3 nucleotides are TGTGCCAGCAGAGCGACGGGTTACGAGCAGTACTTC. The chain recombines TRBV2 with TRBJ2-7; D is uncertain. The CDR3 spans 12 residues. The V end lost 6 bases, the J end lost 4 bases, and 10 bases lay between the germline ends. Germline CDR1 is SNHLY and CDR2 is FYNNEI.

This clone has more than one count but fewer than ten. CDR3 amino acids: CASSWESYEQYF. In nucleotides, the CDR3 is TGTGCCAGCAGTTGGGAATCCTACGAGCAGTACTTC. The chain uses TRBV28 and TRBJ2-7; D gene unclear. The CDR3 sequence is 12 residues long. Trimming pared 4 bases from V and 1 base from J, leaving 5 bases between. Germline V gene lookup returns CDR1 MDHEN and CDR2 SYDVKM.

This chain links TRBV7-9 with TRBJ2-1; TRBD2 matches at 11 bases. Germline values: CDR1 SEHNR, CDR2 FQNEAQ (reference sequence). V gave up 4 bases and J gave up 7 bases; unmatched junction bases: 6. This CDR3 is built from 15 residues. The DNA of the CDR3 is TGTGCCAGCAGCTCCTTAGCGGGAGGGGAGAATGAGCAGTTCTTC. Translation: CASSSLAGGENEQFF.

J is TRBJ2-7 and V is TRBV11-2; the match to TRBD2 covers 11 bases. Trimming removed 5 bases from V and 6 bases from J; junction bases left unmatched: 9. Germline values: CDR1 SGHAT, CDR2 FQNNGV. This CDR3 is built from 15 residues. CDR3 sequence: CASSGRLAGSPEQYF. The DNA of the CDR3 is TGTGCCAGCAGCGGCCGACTAGCGGGATCGCCCGAGCAGTACTTC.

This clone was picked up a small number of times. Within the sample, other DNA sequences also encode this same CDR3. This chain uses TRBV7-2 with TRBJ2-2, with D perhaps TRBD1 (6 bases). CDR1 is SGHTA and CDR2 is FQGNSA in the germline V gene. The CDR3 spans 13 residues. V gave up 5 bases and J gave up 5 bases, with 9 bases separating them. CDR3 bases: TGTGCCAGCAGCCGACAGGTTACCGGGGAGCTGTTTTTT. It encodes CASSRQVTGELFF.

This chain joins TRBV5-1 and TRBJ2-1; TRBD2 agrees at 7 bases. V lost 0 bases to trimming and J lost 2 bases; unmatched junction nucleotides: 5. The CDR3 has 16 residues. Germline V gene lookup returns CDR1 SGHRS and CDR2 YFSETQ. The CDR3 bases are TGCGCCAGCAGCTTGGCCGGCGGGGGAGCCTACAATGAGCAGTTCTTC. It encodes CASSLAGGGAYNEQFF.

This clone was counted a few times. The genes are TRBV18 and TRBJ2-1, with 13 bases aligning to TRBD2. The germline gives CDR1 KGHSH, CDR2 LQKENI. V lost 2 bases to trimming and J lost 2 bases; unmatched junction nucleotides: 6. This CDR3 has 18 residues. CDR3 sequence (DNA): TGTGCCAGCTCACCAGGGACTAGCGGGATTAAAGCCTACAATGAGCAGTTCTTC. This translates into CASSPGTSGIKAYNEQFF. Complete variable domain (other parts from reference TRBV18 and TRBJ2-1): NAGVMQNPRHLVRRRGQEARLRCSPMKGHSHVYWYRQLPEEGLKFMVYLQKENIIDESGMPKERFSAEFPKEGPSILRIQQVVRGDSAAYFCASSPGTSGIKAYNEQFFGPGTRLTVL.

This chain uses TRBV7-2 with TRBJ2-3; tentatively, D is TRBD2 (5 bases). The CDR3 runs to 17 residues. V was clipped by 1 base and J by 3 bases, with 17 bases between them. CDR1 is SGHTA, CDR2 FQGNSA, per germline. DNA of the CDR3: TGTGCCAGCAGCTTAGGTGCTAGCCGAAGTTGGACAGATACGCAGTATTTT. It encodes CASSLGASRSWTDTQYF.

CDR3 sequence: CASSLQGAVSYNEQFF. Written as DNA, the CDR3 is TGTGCCAGCAGTTTACAGGGGGCAGTCTCCTACAATGAGCAGTTCTTC. This chain uses TRBV6-5 with TRBJ2-1; 9 bases line up with TRBD1. Germline V lookup: CDR1 MNHEY, CDR2 SVGAGI. This CDR3 has 16 amino acids. V shed 4 bases, J shed 0 bases, and the junction held 4 bases outside the gene matches.

This clone appeared a few times. J is TRBJ2-7 and V is TRBV30; unclear D gene. CDR1 is GTSNPN, CDR2 SVGIG, per germline (reference sequence). Deletions cut 1 base from V and 2 bases from J, with 9 bases between. The length of the CDR3 is 13 residues. The CDR3 is CAWSGGGAYEQYF. In nucleotides, the CDR3 is TGTGCCTGGAGTGGTGGCGGAGCCTACGAGCAGTACTTC.

Here the CDR3 reads CASSQDPGSSYEQYF. CDR3 sequence (DNA): TGCGCCAGCAGCCAAGATCCCGGGAGCTCCTACGAGCAGTACTTC. The chain links TRBV4-3 to TRBJ2-7; perhaps TRBD2 as D (6 bases). The CDR3 covers 15 residues. The germline CDR1 and CDR2 sequences are LGHNA and YSLEER. V lost 0 bases and J 0 bases, leaving 9 bases between the germline ends.

V usage is TRBV2 and J usage is TRBJ2-7; D unresolved. V dropped 8 bases and J dropped 2 bases, with 13 bases sitting between them. This CDR3 is built from 13 residues. Germline CDR1 reads SNHLY; CDR2 reads FYNNEI. Here the CDR3 DNA reads TGTGCCAGCCGAGCAGGAGCCCCCTACGAGCAGTACTTC. This sequence encodes CASRAGAPYEQYF. Supplemented by reference TRBV2 and TRBJ2-7, the full variable domain reads EPEVTQTPSHQVTQMGQEVILRCVPISNHLYFYWYRQILGQKVEFLVSFYNNEISEKSEIFDDQFSVERPDGSNFTLKIRSTKLEDSAMYFCASRAGAPYEQYFGPGTRLTVT.

This sequence joins TRBV5-4 and TRBJ2-7, with D possibly TRBD2 on 5 matching bases. The V and J ends lost 6 bases and 6 bases respectively, with 13 bases between them. Germline V gene data show CDR1 as SGHNT and CDR2 as YYREEE (reference sequence). There are 12 residues in the CDR3. CDR3 DNA: TGTGCCAGCAAGGGAACCGGAGGCGAGCAGTACTTC. Translation gives CASKGTGGEQYF.

The rearrangement uses TRBV7-2 and TRBJ2-4, with 8 bases that match TRBD1. This CDR3 is 16 amino acids long. CDR1 is SGHTA, CDR2 FQGNSA, per germline. V trimming: 5 bases; J trimming: 0 bases; junction bases outside the gene matches: 6. Written as DNA, the CDR3 is TGTGCCAGCAGCCCAGGACAGGGTCTAGCCAAAAACATTCAGTACTTC. Amino acid sequence: CASSPGQGLAKNIQYF.